This TCR beta chain derives from a study of T cell repertoires in cytomegalovirus infection. Overall study context: Both CMV infection and a matching HLA type were indicated by public TCR beta signatures.

TCRdb fed the reads into MiXCR, producing one record per CDR3 protein. The sample consists of around 180,000 distinct CDR3 sequences, 28% of them appearing once. This clonotype showed up many times. This CDR3 comprises 16 residues. Trimming left V 2 bases short and J 3 bases short, with 14 bases between. Germline V gene sequence: CDR1 SGHTA, CDR2 FQGNSA. Sequenced material: PBMCs. The gene calls are TRBV7-2 and TRBJ2-1; D might be TRBD2 (6 bases). The receptor was derived from a human donor in good health (CMV status not recorded). Some clones in this sample may be carry-over from other donors' samples. CDR3: CASSLIRLAIYNEQFF. The CDR3 nucleotides read TGTGCCAGCAGCTTAATTCGGCTAGCGATCTACAATGAGCAGTTCTTC.